Below are 21 T cell receptor beta chains sequenced from a single sample in a study of T cell changes during pregnancy in multiple sclerosis. Produced via immunoSEQ multiplex PCR; TCRdb's table is partial and in-frame only. The sample carries tens of thousands of clones, over 80% recorded once. Sequenced here: peripheral blood, sampled in the third trimester of pregnancy. The receptors come from a female donor in good health, enrolled as a control in a pregnancy study.

Comment on this clone: Other DNA variants within this sample encode the same CDR3. This chain connects TRBV7-9 to TRBJ2-2; D uncertain. The V end was cut by 3 bases, the J end by 1 base, with 6 bases between. Germline V gene sequence: CDR1 SEHNR, CDR2 FQNEAQ (reference sequence). This CDR3 region has 14 residues. CDR3 sequence (DNA): TGTGCCAGCAGCTTGGTACAGAACACCGGGGAGCTGTTTTTT. This codes for CASSLVQNTGELFF.

CDR3: CASNRGAGELFF. DNA for the CDR3: TGCGCCAGCAACAGGGGGGCCGGGGAGCTGTTTTTT. The chain carries TRBV5-1 and TRBJ2-2, with 8 bases lining up with TRBD1. Trimming removed 6 bases from V and 6 bases from J; junction bases left unmatched: 1. This CDR3 region has 12 residues. Germline CDR1 SGHRS, CDR2 YFSETQ.

This chain joins TRBV7-8 and TRBJ2-1; the D gene is possibly TRBD1 (6 bases). Germline CDR1 reads SGHVS; CDR2 reads FQNEAQ. V dropped 4 bases and J dropped 0 bases, with 19 bases sitting between them. The CDR3 runs 18 residues. The CDR3 nucleotides are TGTGCCAGCAGCTCCACGGAGGAACAGGGCTACTCCTACAATGAGCAGTTCTTC. Translated, it gives CASSSTEEQGYSYNEQFF.

The chain combines TRBV19 with TRBJ1-2; no clear D. V dropped 6 bases and J dropped 2 bases, with 7 bases sitting between them. Germline lookup yields CDR1 LNHDA and CDR2 SQIVND (reference sequence). The CDR3 contains 12 residues. Here the CDR3 reads CASSPRNYGYTF. The CDR3 coding sequence is TGTGCCAGTAGCCCACGGAACTATGGCTACACCTTC.

The gene calls are TRBV9 and TRBJ2-2; D is perhaps TRBD2 (6 bases). The V and J ends lost 6 bases and 6 bases respectively, with 15 bases between them. Per the germline V gene, CDR1 is SGDLS and CDR2 is YYNGEE. This CDR3 region has 14 residues. The CDR3 loop reads CASTSWGDSGELFF. The CDR3 DNA follows: TGTGCCAGCACATCTTGGGGGGACTCCGGGGAGCTGTTTTTT.

This sequence joins TRBV15 and TRBJ2-5; D may be TRBD2 (7 bases). There are 14 residues in the CDR3. CDR1 is LNHNV and CDR2 is YYDKDF in the germline V gene (reference sequence). Trimming took 3 bases from V and 5 from J, leaving 13 bases between them. The CDR3 is CATSSKGEGETQYF. The CDR3 coding sequence is TGTGCCACCAGCAGCAAGGGGGAGGGGGAGACCCAGTACTTC.

The V gene is TRBV11-2, the J gene TRBJ2-1; possibly TRBD2 for D (5 bases). This CDR3 contains 15 residues. The germline gives CDR1 SGHAT, CDR2 FQNNGV. Trimming took off 3 bases at V and 8 bases at J, with 17 bases between the two ends. The chain's CDR3 is CASSFLAGYADEQFF. Written as DNA, the CDR3 is TGTGCCAGCAGCTTTCTAGCAGGATACGCTGATGAGCAGTTCTTC.

CDR3 in amino acids: CASSLFTAQPQHF. CDR3 DNA: TGTGCCAGCAGTTTATTCACAGCTCAGCCCCAGCATTTT. J is TRBJ1-5 and V is TRBV28; D gene ambiguous. The germline V and J ends were trimmed by 1 base and 6 bases, with 7 bases remaining between them. CDR1 and CDR2 (germline): MDHEN, SYDVKM. This CDR3 comprises 13 residues.

This rearrangement joins TRBV5-8 to TRBJ2-1; TRBD2 matches at 8 bases. This CDR3 has 14 residues. Trimming cost V 3 bases and J 6 bases; bases outside gene matches: 5. Germline CDR1 and CDR2: SGHTS and YDEGEE. The CDR3 DNA sequence: TGTGCCAGCAGCTCCTCCGGGGGGGCCAATGAGCAGTTCTTC. Translating gives CASSSSGGANEQFF.

This clone was observed a single time. The CDR3 bases are TGCAGCGTTGACCGGAGAACTAGCTCCTACAATGAGCAGTTCTTC. Protein sequence: CSVDRRTSSYNEQFF. The chain couples TRBV29-1 to TRBJ2-1, with TRBD2 as a possible D gene (5 bases). Between the trimmed V and J ends, which lost 3 bases and 0 bases, there was a span of 12 bases. The CDR3 is made up of 15 amino acids. Germline V gene data show CDR1 as SQVTM and CDR2 as ANQGSEA.

This chain uses TRBV19 with TRBJ1-2; D is ambiguous. CDR3 length: 14 amino acids. Germline values: CDR1 LNHDA, CDR2 SQIVND (reference sequence). V was trimmed by 2 bases and J by 8 bases, leaving 15 bases between them. CDR3 residues: CASSIRHPEGGYTF. CDR3 bases: TGTGCCAGTAGTATACGTCACCCCGAGGGAGGCTACACCTTC. Using reference TRBV19 and TRBJ1-2 for the parts outside the CDR3, the full variable domain is DGGITQSPKYLFRKEGQNVTLSCEQNLNHDAMYWYRQDPGQGLRLIYYSQIVNDFQKGDIAEGYSVSREKKESFPLTVTSAQKNPTAFYLCASSIRHPEGGYTFGSGTRLTVV.

The rearrangement links TRBV14 to TRBJ2-1; 7 bases fit TRBD1. This CDR3 is 14 amino acids long. The ends lost 0 bases at V and 8 bases at J; junction bases unmatched: 4. Germline CDR1 is SGHDN and CDR2 is FVKESK. CDR3 amino acids: CASSQDAGTDEQFF. In DNA, the CDR3 is TGTGCCAGCAGCCAAGATGCCGGGACAGATGAGCAGTTCTTC.

The chain links TRBV4-1 to TRBJ2-3; the match to TRBD1 covers 7 bases. The ends lost 4 bases at V and 7 bases at J; junction bases unmatched: 14. Germline V gene data show CDR1 as MGHRA and CDR2 as YSYEKL. The CDR3 is made up of 16 amino acids. CDR3 amino acids: CASSLSPGTDVNTQYF. In nucleotides, the CDR3 is TGCGCCAGCAGCCTCTCCCCCGGGACAGATGTTAATACGCAGTATTTT.

V and J are TRBV7-2 and TRBJ2-7; the D is unclear. Trimming took off 5 bases at V and 0 bases at J, with 5 bases between the two ends. CDR1 SGHTA and CDR2 FQGNSA come from the germline V gene. There are 12 residues in the CDR3. CDR3 nucleotide sequence: TGTGCCAGCAGCCCCCTCTCCTACGAGCAGTACTTC. This codes for CASSPLSYEQYF.

The chain is built from TRBV27 and TRBJ2-7, with TRBD2 matching over 8 bases. Germline CDR1 and CDR2: MNHEY and SMNVEV (reference sequence). J was trimmed by 4 bases and V by 4 bases; bases with no gene match: 6. CDR3 length: 14 residues. The CDR3 DNA reads TGTGCCAGCAGTTGGGCGGGGGGCGCTTACGAGCAGTACTTC. Encoded protein: CASSWAGGAYEQYF.

This clone appeared once. The genes are TRBV28 and TRBJ2-7; D possibly corresponds to TRBD1 (8 bases). V was clipped by 5 bases and J by 12 bases, with 20 bases between them. Germline CDR1 MDHEN, CDR2 SYDVKM. This CDR3 is 13 amino acids long. Written as DNA, the CDR3 is TGTGCCAGCAGTCCACCCTCGGACAGGGAGGGGTACTTC. It translates to CASSPPSDREGYF.

V is TRBV5-1 and J is TRBJ1-1, with 8 bases aligning to TRBD1. Looked up from germline, CDR1 is SGHRS and CDR2 is YFSETQ. There are 12 residues in the CDR3. V gave up 4 bases and J gave up 10 bases; unmatched junction bases: 6. The CDR3 region is CASSRDRLIAFF. Here the CDR3 DNA reads TGCGCCAGCAGCCGGGACAGGCTGATAGCTTTCTTT.

V gene TRBV5-1 combines with J gene TRBJ2-7, with TRBD2 matching over 10 bases. The CDR3 is made up of 14 amino acids. From germline, CDR1 is SGHRS and CDR2 YFSETQ. The J segment lost 5 bases and the V segment lost 0 bases, leaving 2 bases of the junction unmatched. The DNA of the CDR3 is TGCGCCAGCAGCTTGGGGCTAGCGGGAGACGAGCAGTACTTC. It specifies CASSLGLAGDEQYF.

The chain couples TRBV5-1 to TRBJ2-7; 9 bases agree with TRBD1. This CDR3 is 15 amino acids long. Trimming cost V 4 bases and J 5 bases; bases outside gene matches: 10. Germline V CDR1 and CDR2: SGHRS, YFSETQ. The CDR3 loop is CASSTLGQGSHEQYF. In nucleotides, the CDR3 is TGCGCCAGCAGCACGCTGGGACAGGGTTCGCACGAGCAGTACTTC.

The chain couples TRBV27 to TRBJ2-7; no clear D. The CDR3 runs 14 residues. Trimming took off 4 bases at V and 3 bases at J, with 13 bases between the two ends. Germline V gene data show CDR1 as MNHEY and CDR2 as SMNVEV (reference sequence). The DNA of the CDR3 is TGTGCCAGCAGTTCGGGTGGCCAACTCTACGAGCAGTACTTC. Translating gives CASSSGGQLYEQYF.

The rearrangement joins TRBV5-1 to TRBJ1-2, with D unclear. Germline CDR1 reads SGHRS; CDR2 reads YFSETQ. There are 14 residues in the CDR3. V was pared by 4 bases and J by 2 bases, with 12 bases between. CDR3 coding DNA: TGCGCCAGCAGCCCTCTGGAGGCGAACTATGGCTACACCTTC. Translated, it gives CASSPLEANYGYTF. Variable domain in full (rest from reference TRBV5-1 and TRBJ1-2): KAGVTQTPRYLIKTRGQQVTLSCSPISGHRSVSWYQQTPGQGLQFLFEYFSETQRNKGNFPGRFSGRQFSNSRSEMNVSTLELGDSALYLCASSPLEANYGYTFGSGTRLTVV.